Presented here are 23 T cell receptor beta chains from one specimen sequenced in a study of cytomegalovirus exposure and HLA in healthy donors. Clones were read by immunoSEQ multiplex PCR, and TCRdb kept only the in-frame ones, dropping some. The sample lists 150,000 to 200,000 clones, roughly nine tenths seen once, with 3% to 3.5% in the top ten. Sequenced material: PBMCs. The receptor set was obtained from a woman between 18 and 30 years old in good health and CMV-seropositive.

The table lists this clone with a count of one. This rearrangement joins TRBV5-1 to TRBJ2-3; TRBD2 might be the D (6 bases). The V gene's germline CDR1 is SGHRS and CDR2 YFSETQ. The V end was cut by 3 bases, the J end by 1 base, with 15 bases between. This CDR3 has 16 residues. The CDR3 DNA reads as TGCGCCAGCAGCTCGGGAGCCAGTCTTGGCACAGATACGCAGTATTTT. Its protein product is CASSSGASLGTDTQYF.

V usage is TRBV5-4 and J usage is TRBJ1-3; TRBD1 might be the D (5 bases). The CDR3 contains 13 residues. The V gene lost 4 bases and the J gene lost 3 bases, with 8 bases spanning the gap. Germline-derived CDR1 and CDR2 are SGHNT and YYREEE (reference sequence). Written as DNA, the CDR3 is TGTGCCAGCAGCCCAAGGGGTGGAAACACCATATATTTT. Amino acid sequence: CASSPRGGNTIYF. Full variable domain (missing parts from reference TRBV5-4 and TRBJ1-3): ETGVTQSPTHLIKTRGQQVTLRCSSQSGHNTVSWYQQALGQGPQFIFQYYREEENGRGNFPPRFSGLQFPNYSSELNVNALELDDSALYLCASSPRGGNTIYFGEGSWLTVV.

This chain uses TRBV7-2 with TRBJ1-5; D ambiguous. There are 13 residues in the CDR3. CDR1 is SGHTA and CDR2 is FQGNSA in the germline V gene. With 1 base removed from V and 4 bases from J, the gap between germline ends came to 5 bases. This CDR3 reads CASSLDSNQPQHF. The CDR3 DNA follows: TGTGCCAGCAGCTTAGACAGTAATCAGCCCCAGCATTTT.

This clone occurred once. J is TRBJ1-1 and V is TRBV6-5, with D uncertain. Germline V lookup: CDR1 MNHEY, CDR2 SVGAGI. The CDR3 has 13 residues. Trimming took 6 bases from V and 5 from J, leaving 13 bases between them. The CDR3 DNA sequence: TGTGCCAGCAGCCCCTTCCGAGGGACTGAAGCTTTCTTT. Translated: CASSPFRGTEAFF.

The rearrangement joins TRBV28 to TRBJ2-3; the match to TRBD2 covers 7 bases. The germline V gene encodes CDR1 MDHEN and CDR2 SYDVKM. Losses at the gene ends were 6 bases for V and 6 bases for J; bases not matched to a gene: 18. CDR3 size: 17 residues. The CDR3 nucleotides are TGTGCCAGCAGCTATACCCGATTGGGGGAGGGCCGGGATACGCAGTATTTT. Its protein product is CASSYTRLGEGRDTQYF.

V and J are TRBV27 and TRBJ2-5, with TRBD2 identical over 10 bases. CDR1 is MNHEY, CDR2 SMNVEV, per germline (reference sequence). The CDR3 sequence is 16 residues long. Germline trimming cut 5 bases from V and 4 bases from J; bases unmatched to any gene: 10. The CDR3 region has the DNA TGTGCCAGCAGTCTTCTAGCGGGAGCCGGTCGAGAGACCCAGTACTTC. Protein: CASSLLAGAGRETQYF.

To note about this clone: Distinct nucleotide sequences in the sample also encode this CDR3. The chain carries TRBV7-3 and TRBJ2-3; unclear D gene. Germline CDR1 SGHTA, CDR2 FQGTGA. The CDR3 sequence is 14 residues long. V lost 1 base to trimming and J lost 0 bases, with 5 bases between them. In nucleotides, the CDR3 is TGTGCCAGCAGCTTAAGCGGAAGCACAGATACGCAGTATTTT. This sequence encodes CASSLSGSTDTQYF.

The rearrangement links TRBV6-4 to TRBJ1-4; D is undetermined. V lost 6 bases and J 7 bases, leaving 21 bases between the germline ends. Germline V gene data show CDR1 as MRHNA and CDR2 as SNTAGT. This CDR3 is built from 16 residues. This CDR3 reads CASSEGPTGGGEKLFF. In nucleotides, the CDR3 is TGTGCCAGCAGCGAAGGTCCAACGGGTGGAGGTGAAAAACTGTTTTTT.

This chain links TRBV5-1 with TRBJ2-7, with 8 bases identical to TRBD2. Germline loops: CDR1 SGHRS, CDR2 YFSETQ. The CDR3 is made up of 15 amino acids. V trimming: 4 bases; J trimming: 3 bases; junction bases outside the gene matches: 9. The CDR3, as DNA: TGCGCCAGCAGCGGATCCGGACTAGCTGGCTACGAGCAGTACTTC. Its protein product is CASSGSGLAGYEQYF. The variable domain in full, with the rest retrieved from reference TRBV5-1 and TRBJ2-7, is KAGVTQTPRYLIKTRGQQVTLSCSPISGHRSVSWYQQTPGQGLQFLFEYFSETQRNKGNFPGRFSGRQFSNSRSEMNVSTLELGDSALYLCASSGSGLAGYEQYFGPGTRLTVT.

This sequence joins TRBV5-1 and TRBJ2-7, with 12 bases fitting TRBD1. The CDR3 consists of 19 residues. Trimming at V came to 4 bases and at J to 5 bases, leaving 19 bases not matched to a gene. The germline V gene encodes CDR1 SGHRS and CDR2 YFSETQ. CDR3: CASSTGWDRGRAGAHEQYF. CDR3 nucleotides: TGCGCCAGCAGCACCGGTTGGGACAGGGGGCGAGCGGGGGCCCACGAGCAGTACTTC.

V usage is TRBV5-1 and J usage is TRBJ1-5; D uncertain. With 3 bases removed from V and 6 bases from J, the gap between germline ends came to 16 bases. This CDR3 spans 15 amino acids. The germline CDR1 and CDR2 sequences are SGHRS and YFSETQ. CDR3 sequence (DNA): TGCGCCAGCAGCTGGGGTCTCGGGGAGGGTCAGCCCCAGCATTTT. Its translation: CASSWGLGEGQPQHF.

This chain links TRBV19 with TRBJ2-2; 7 positions agree with TRBD1. V lost 6 bases and J lost 0; bases outside the gene matches: 7. The CDR3 has 16 amino acids. The germline CDR1 and CDR2 sequences are LNHDA and SQIVND (reference sequence). This CDR3 is CASSHNTGANTGELFF. CDR3 in DNA: TGTGCCAGTAGCCATAATACAGGGGCGAACACCGGGGAGCTGTTTTTT.

The rearrangement uses TRBV5-5 and TRBJ1-2; D is possibly TRBD1 (6 bases). Trimming pared 1 base from V and 0 bases from J, leaving 10 bases between. The CDR3 totals 15 residues. From germline, CDR1 is SGHKS and CDR2 YYEKEE (reference sequence). The CDR3 protein is CASSLSGGANYGYTF. In DNA, the CDR3 is TGTGCCAGCAGCTTGTCGGGGGGCGCTAACTATGGCTACACCTTC.

The CDR3 region has the DNA TGTGCCAGCATATCTAAAGCGAACCAAGAGACCCAGTACTTC. It encodes CASISKANQETQYF. The genes are TRBV27 and TRBJ2-5; D remains unclear. The CDR3 has 14 amino acids. Between the trimmed V and J ends, which lost 7 bases and 0 bases, there was a span of 12 bases. Germline CDR1 reads MNHEY; CDR2 reads SMNVEV (reference sequence).

The chain recombines TRBV10-3 with TRBJ1-1, with D hard to call. CDR3 size: 13 residues. Germline CDR1 is ENHRY and CDR2 is SYGVKD. The V gene lost 4 bases and the J gene lost 5 bases, with 11 bases spanning the gap. The CDR3 nucleotides are TGTGCCATCAGTGCGTCAACACGAACTGAAGCTTTCTTT. Its translation: CAISASTRTEAFF.

The chain uses TRBV5-6 and TRBJ1-2; D is possibly TRBD1 (6 bases). The CDR3 covers 13 residues. The germline V gene has CDR1 SGHDT and CDR2 YYEEEE. V dropped 0 bases and J dropped 6 bases, with 9 bases sitting between them. CDR3 nucleotides: TGTGCCAGCAGCTTGGGACAGGACCATGGCTACACCTTC. Translated: CASSLGQDHGYTF.

V usage is TRBV7-2 and J usage is TRBJ2-7; 11 nucleotides match TRBD2. The CDR3 extends over 18 amino acids. V lost 2 bases and J lost 5; bases outside the gene matches: 14. The germline CDR1 and CDR2 sequences are SGHTA and FQGNSA. The CDR3 DNA reads TGTGCCAGCAGCTTAAGGTCTAGCGGGAGGTGGCCAACCCACGAGCAGTACTTC. This codes for CASSLRSSGRWPTHEQYF. The variable domain in full, completed from reference TRBV7-2 and TRBJ2-7, reads GAGVSQSPSNKVTEKGKDVELRCDPISGHTALYWYRQSLGQGLEFLIYFQGNSAPDKSGLPSDRFSAERTGGSVSTLTIQRTQQEDSAVYLCASSLRSSGRWPTHEQYFGPGTRLTVT.

V gene TRBV19 combines with J gene TRBJ1-2, with D unclear. The CDR3 contains 15 residues. V shed 5 bases and J shed 4 bases, with 17 bases lying between them. Germline CDR1 reads LNHDA; CDR2 reads SQIVND (reference sequence). The CDR3 loop is CASSPGSYRLYGYTF. The DNA for the CDR3 is TGTGCCAGTAGTCCAGGATCCTACCGCCTCTATGGCTACACCTTC.

V and J are TRBV4-2 and TRBJ2-5, with 8 bases aligning to TRBD2. The V and J ends lost 4 bases and 2 bases, in that order; junction bases with no gene match: 6. Germline CDR1 is LGHNA and CDR2 is YNFKEQ. The CDR3 spans 15 residues. The CDR3 spells CASSRLAGGQETQYF. The CDR3 DNA follows: TGTGCCAGCAGCCGTCTAGCGGGTGGGCAAGAGACCCAGTACTTC.

The chain links TRBV9 to TRBJ2-1; D perhaps matches TRBD2 (6 bases). The CDR3 covers 14 residues. Looked up from germline, CDR1 is SGDLS and CDR2 is YYNGEE. V dropped 0 bases and J dropped 6 bases, with 10 bases sitting between them. The CDR3 loop is CASSVVAGSNEQFF. In DNA, the CDR3 is TGTGCCAGCAGCGTAGTTGCGGGGTCCAATGAGCAGTTCTTC.

This sequence joins TRBV4-1 and TRBJ2-7, with 8 bases aligning to TRBD1. Trimming removed 4 bases from V and 3 bases from J; junction bases left unmatched: 11. The CDR3 is made up of 16 amino acids. Germline V gives CDR1 MGHRA, CDR2 YSYEKL. The CDR3 DNA follows: TGCGCCAGCAGCCGGTCGTTCGCAGGGGGCAGCTACGAGCAGTACTTC. Its translation: CASSRSFAGGSYEQYF.

This clone has a single count. The V gene is TRBV7-9, the J gene TRBJ2-7, with no clear D. This CDR3 is 12 amino acids long. Trimming cost V 3 bases and J 1 base, with 4 bases left between them. Germline CDR1 SEHNR, CDR2 FQNEAQ (reference sequence). The CDR3, as DNA: TGTGCCAGCAGCTTCGGGTCCTACGAGCAGTACTTC. Encoded protein: CASSFGSYEQYF.

This rearrangement joins TRBV13 to TRBJ2-2; a weak D match, TRBD1 (6 bases). There are 17 residues in the CDR3. Germline V CDR1 and CDR2: PRHDT, FYEKMQ (reference sequence). The ends were cut back, 3 bases at V and 0 bases at J, with 14 bases in the middle. CDR3 residues: CASSLGAVGPNTGELFF. CDR3 nucleotide sequence: TGTGCCAGCAGCTTGGGGGCAGTGGGACCGAACACCGGGGAGCTGTTTTTT.